Following are 20 T cell receptor beta chains from one sample sequenced in a study of human T cells and chemical hapten exposure. The sample's time point: healthy volunteer bleed at 6 weeks. The template was total RNA from unfractionated whole blood. TCRdb reprocessed the RACE reads with MiXCR, giving one entry per CDR3 protein. The sample contains about 79,000 distinct CDR3 sequences, over 6.5% of which appear only once. Sequencing was carried out using whole blood. These receptors all come from a male donor in good health. Some clones in this sample may be carry-over from other donors' samples.

This clonotype was recorded many times. This chain joins TRBV29-1 and TRBJ2-1, with 9 bases matching TRBD2. The germline V gene has CDR1 SQVTM and CDR2 ANQGSEA. Germline trimming cut 5 bases from V and 8 bases from J; bases unmatched to any gene: 10. CDR3 size: 14 residues. CDR3 in DNA: TGCAGCGTTTCCCGACTAGCGGAGAGGGATGAGCAGTTCTTC. Encoded protein: CSVSRLAERDEQFF.

This clonotype was detected a few times. The chain is built from TRBV2 and TRBJ1-1; D remains unclear. The CDR3 spans 13 residues. Germline CDR1 reads SNHLY; CDR2 reads FYNNEI. The germline V and J ends were trimmed by 3 bases and 8 bases, with 13 bases remaining between them. This chain's CDR3 is CASSDRRNQEAFF. The CDR3 DNA sequence: TGTGCCAGCAGTGATAGGCGAAACCAAGAAGCTTTCTTT.

This clonotype was seen many times. The chain has TRBV2 and TRBJ1-6; TRBD1 is a possible D gene (5 bases). Trimming cost V 1 base and J 15 bases, with 10 bases left between them. The CDR3 contains 12 residues. The germline V gene encodes CDR1 SNHLY and CDR2 FYNNEI. The CDR3 sequence is CASSEGGRSLHF. The CDR3, as DNA: TGTGCCAGCAGTGAAGGGGGACGTAGCCTCCACTTT. The complete variable domain, with remaining parts taken from reference TRBV2 and TRBJ1-6, reads EPEVTQTPSHQVTQMGQEVILRCVPISNHLYFYWYRQILGQKVEFLVSFYNNEISEKSEIFDDQFSVERPDGSNFTLKIRSTKLEDSAMYFCASSEGGRSLHFGNGTRLTVT.

The chain carries TRBV6-5 and TRBJ2-1; 12 bases are shared with TRBD2. Germline loops: CDR1 MNHEY, CDR2 SVGAGI. There are 17 residues in the CDR3. The J segment lost 5 bases and the V segment lost 0 bases, leaving 5 bases of the junction unmatched. CDR3 in amino acids: CASSYSWASGRDNEQFF. The CDR3, as DNA: TGTGCCAGCAGTTACTCCTGGGCTAGCGGGAGGGACAATGAGCAGTTCTTC.

The rearrangement uses TRBV19 and TRBJ2-1; 7 positions agree with TRBD2. The CDR3 is made up of 17 amino acids. Germline V lookup: CDR1 LNHDA, CDR2 SQIVND (reference sequence). Losses at the gene ends were 3 bases for V and 0 bases for J; bases not matched to a gene: 8. The CDR3 region has the DNA TGTGCCAGTAGTATCCGCCTGGGGGGGTTCTCCTACAATGAGCAGTTCTTC. It yields the protein CASSIRLGGFSYNEQFF.

This sequence joins TRBV7-2 and TRBJ2-7, with D possibly matching TRBD2 (7 bases). Trimming stripped 4 bases from V and 6 bases from J, with 16 bases between. Germline V gene data show CDR1 as SGHTA and CDR2 as FQGNSA. The length of the CDR3 is 14 residues. The CDR3 DNA follows: TGTGCCAGCAGCTCAGGGAGGGGGGGAGGCGAGCAGTACTTC. It yields the protein CASSSGRGGGEQYF.

This clonotype occurred a few times. The chain joins TRBV4-1 to TRBJ1-1, with 7 bases aligning to TRBD1. The CDR3 is 15 residues long. Germline V gives CDR1 MGHRA, CDR2 YSYEKL. V lost 2 bases and J lost 4; bases outside the gene matches: 7. The CDR3 sequence is CASSQTGDESTEAFF. CDR3 DNA sequence: TGCGCCAGCAGCCAAACAGGGGATGAGAGCACTGAAGCTTTCTTT.

The chain couples TRBV5-1 to TRBJ2-1; no clear D gene. From germline, CDR1 is SGHRS and CDR2 YFSETQ. Between the trimmed V and J ends, which lost 1 base and 6 bases, there was a span of 5 bases. This CDR3 has 12 amino acids. As DNA, the CDR3 is TGCGCCAGCAGCTTGCAGGTCAATGAGCAGTTCTTC. It specifies CASSLQVNEQFF.

This clonotype was counted a few times. The chain is built from TRBV6-5 and TRBJ2-1, with unresolved D. Trimming shortened V by 7 bases and J by 4 bases, and 14 bases separated the two germline ends. Germline assignment: CDR1 MNHEY and CDR2 SVGAGI. The CDR3 is 14 amino acids. The CDR3 nucleotides are TGTGCCAGCAATCAAGACGGAGCTTACAATGAGCAGTTCTTC. It encodes CASNQDGAYNEQFF.

The CDR3 DNA is TGTGCCAGCAGTCGCCTAGGACAGGGGGTACACCACGAGCAGTACTTC. It codes for CASSRLGQGVHHEQYF. The rearrangement uses TRBV25-1 and TRBJ2-7, with 10 bases that match TRBD1. From germline, CDR1 is MGHDK and CDR2 SYGVNS. V gave up 5 bases and J gave up 5 bases; unmatched junction bases: 12. The CDR3 is 16 residues long.

This clonotype was recorded a few times. The rearrangement uses TRBV29-1 and TRBJ1-5, with D maybe TRBD1 (6 bases). V was trimmed by 4 bases and J by 8 bases, leaving 15 bases between them. The CDR3 sequence is 13 residues long. CDR1 is SQVTM, CDR2 ANQGSEA, per germline. Here the CDR3 DNA reads TGCAGCGTTGGAGGTTTCGGGGGCGAGCCCCAGCATTTT. The encoded protein is CSVGGFGGEPQHF.

The V call is TRBV7-2, the J call TRBJ2-7, with 10 positions matching TRBD2. Germline trimming cut 5 bases from V and 5 bases from J; bases unmatched to any gene: 9. There are 15 residues in the CDR3. Germline assignment: CDR1 SGHTA and CDR2 FQGNSA. This chain's CDR3 is CASSKSGRAFDEQYF. The CDR3 nucleotides read TGTGCCAGCAGCAAAAGCGGGAGGGCCTTCGACGAGCAGTACTTC.

V usage is TRBV5-4 and J usage is TRBJ2-7; TRBD2 matches 9 bases. Germline trimming cut 4 bases from V and 0 bases from J; bases unmatched to any gene: 14. The germline V gene has CDR1 SGHNT and CDR2 YYREEE (reference sequence). CDR3 length: 18 amino acids. The CDR3: CASSPGLAPEVGSYEQYF. CDR3 DNA: TGTGCCAGCAGCCCGGGACTAGCTCCGGAGGTTGGCTCCTACGAGCAGTACTTC.

In this sample, this clonotype turned up a few times. The chain couples TRBV5-4 to TRBJ2-7; TRBD1 might be the D (6 bases). This CDR3 spans 15 amino acids. Germline V gene lookup returns CDR1 SGHNT and CDR2 YYREEE (reference sequence). The V gene lost 4 bases and the J gene lost 0 bases, with 14 bases spanning the gap. The CDR3 nucleotides are TGTGCCAGCAGCACCGGGACACTAAGCTCCTACGAGCAGTACTTC. It encodes CASSTGTLSSYEQYF.

This clonotype was recorded many times. The chain employs TRBV20-1 and TRBJ2-7, with D possibly matching TRBD1 (6 bases). This CDR3 is 15 amino acids long. V was trimmed by 0 bases and J by 2 bases, leaving 14 bases between them. Per the germline V gene, CDR1 is DFQATT and CDR2 is SNEGSKA (reference sequence). CDR3: CSARDFADRPYEQYF. The CDR3 bases are TGCAGTGCTAGAGATTTCGCGGACAGACCCTACGAGCAGTACTTC.

The chain uses TRBV3-1 and TRBJ1-1; D not resolved. The CDR3 runs 14 residues. The germline V gene has CDR1 LGHDT and CDR2 YNNKEL (reference sequence). Between the trimmed V and J ends, which lost 1 base and 7 bases, there was a span of 13 bases. The chain's CDR3 is CASSQVSGRSEAFF. The CDR3 nucleotides read TGTGCCAGCAGCCAAGTCTCGGGAAGGAGTGAAGCTTTCTTT.

This sequence joins TRBV6-6 and TRBJ1-6; D might be TRBD1 (5 bases). V was shortened by 7 bases and J by 3 bases, with 16 bases between the two germline ends. CDR3 length: 16 residues. Germline loops: CDR1 MNHNY, CDR2 SVGAGI (reference sequence). The CDR3, as DNA: TGTGCCAGCAACCTTGGGGGGGGAAGCTATAATTCACCCCTCCACTTT. This gives the protein CASNLGGGSYNSPLHF.

This clonotype was seen many times. V and J are TRBV11-1 and TRBJ2-7; unclear D gene. CDR1 and CDR2 (germline): SGHAT, FQDESV (reference sequence). The CDR3 length is 12 residues. V was cut by 3 bases and J by 2 bases, with 5 bases left in between. CDR3 sequence reads: CASSFKTYEQYF. The CDR3 region has the DNA TGTGCCAGCAGCTTCAAGACCTACGAGCAGTACTTC.

This clonotype was found a few times. The chain is built from TRBV20-1 and TRBJ2-3; D is uncertain. This CDR3 contains 11 residues. The V gene lost 3 bases and the J gene lost 4 bases, with 5 bases spanning the gap. The V gene's germline CDR1 is DFQATT and CDR2 SNEGSKA (reference sequence). Written as DNA, the CDR3 is TGCAGTGCTAGCAAGGCAGATACGCAGTATTTT. Protein sequence: CSASKADTQYF.

This clonotype has just a few counts. The gene calls are TRBV5-1 and TRBJ1-1; the D is unclear. The CDR3 has 14 amino acids. Trimming removed 1 base at V and 1 base at J, with 8 bases between. Per germline, CDR1 SGHRS and CDR2 YFSETQ. DNA of the CDR3: TGCGCCAGCAGCTTGTGGTCAGGGAACACTGAAGCTTTCTTT. This encodes CASSLWSGNTEAFF.